The T cell receptor (beta chain) under discussion was sequenced for a study of blood T cell repertoires in COVID-19. TCRdb keeps only in-frame clones here, not all; method: immunoSEQ multiplex PCR. This sample yields about 220,000 clones, of which roughly 84% are seen a single time; 2% to 2.5% belongs to the top ten. Unmatched junction bases numbered 7, after V lost 0 bases and J lost 4 bases. Germline V lookup: CDR1 SGHTS, CDR2 YDEGEE. The CDR3 has 16 amino acids. The sequence derives from a woman in her fifties or sixties with acute or convalescent COVID-19. Sequenced input: peripheral blood. The rearrangement joins TRBV5-8 to TRBJ2-5; the match to TRBD2 covers 9 bases. CDR3 coding DNA: TGTGCCAGCAGCTTGGGTCGCGGGGGGGCCCCAGAGACCCAGTACTTC. As protein: CASSLGRGGAPETQYF.